The T cell receptor beta chain described here comes from a study of response to subunit inactivated influenza vaccine. TCRdb independently ran MiXCR on the RT-PCR reads; one entry per CDR3 protein. The sample has 400,000 to 650,000 distinct CDR3 sequences, approximately 7.2% seen once. The CDR3 loop spans 21 amino acids. Germline V gene lookup returns CDR1 MDHEN and CDR2 SYDVKM. Losses at the gene ends were 4 bases for V and 4 bases for J; bases not matched to a gene: 25. This clonotype was detected a few times. The sample in question was PBMCs from blood, obtained 23 months after vaccination. This chain links TRBV28 with TRBJ2-1; 7 bases match TRBD1. The clonotype originates from a man between 50 and 75 years old who received an inactivated influenza vaccine. Here the CDR3 reads CASSSPFPMVGRTGLYNEQFF. The CDR3 nucleotides read TGTGCCAGCAGTTCCCCATTCCCCATGGTGGGTCGGACAGGACTGTACAATGAGCAGTTCTTC.